A single sample gave rise to the 30 T cell receptor beta chains below, sequenced in a study of type 1 regulatory T cells. Via MiXCR, TCRdb re-called the reads, giving one row per CDR3 protein. The sample includes tens of thousands of distinct CDR3 sequences, approximately 72% of them seen just once. Their target antigens are unknown. Specimen: cultured T cells, either the whole culture or a sorted T cell fraction (not recorded which). Subset described: Tr1-enriched cell product generated in vitro against host alloantigens. The receptors stem from a human donor in good health.

V is TRBV29-1 and J is TRBJ2-1; the D gene is possibly TRBD1 (6 bases). Germline lookup yields CDR1 SQVTM and CDR2 ANQGSEA. Trimming left V 7 bases short and J 7 bases short, with 14 bases between. This CDR3 is 12 amino acids long. The CDR3 nucleotides are TGCAGCGCCGAACGAGACAGGAATGAGCAGTTCTTC. Amino acid sequence: CSAERDRNEQFF.

The rearrangement uses TRBV20-1 and TRBJ1-2, with TRBD1 matching 7 bases. V was clipped by 0 bases and J by 6 bases; unmatched bases: 19. Per germline, CDR1 DFQATT and CDR2 SNEGSKA (reference sequence). The CDR3 is 18 residues long. CDR3 in DNA: TGCAGTGCTAGAGACCTACAGAGACAGGGCCTCTCCCAGGATGGCTACACCTTC. Amino acids: CSARDLQRQGLSQDGYTF.

This chain joins TRBV7-2 and TRBJ2-3, with 12 nucleotides matching TRBD2. Germline assignment: CDR1 SGHTA and CDR2 FQGNSA. Trimming took 2 bases from V and 4 from J; bases not matched to a gene: 4. The CDR3 contains 16 residues. The CDR3 region has the DNA TGTGCCAGCAGCTTAAACCCTAGCGGGGGGGCAGATACGCAGTATTTT. The encoded protein is CASSLNPSGGADTQYF. The variable domain in full, with the rest retrieved from reference TRBV7-2 and TRBJ2-3, is GAGVSQSPSNKVTEKGKDVELRCDPISGHTALYWYRQSLGQGLEFLIYFQGNSAPDKSGLPSDRFSAERTGGSVSTLTIQRTQQEDSAVYLCASSLNPSGGADTQYFGPGTRLTVL.

The CDR3 loop is CASGSGGREQYF. The CDR3 region has the DNA TGTGCCAGCGGGTCAGGGGGCCGCGAGCAGTACTTC. The chain joins TRBV6-6 to TRBJ2-7; TRBD1 matches at 8 bases. The CDR3 totals 12 residues. The V segment lost 8 bases and the J segment 6 bases; nucleotides outside the gene matches: 6. CDR1 is MNHNY, CDR2 SVGAGI, per germline (reference sequence).

The chain employs TRBV5-1 and TRBJ2-3, with 7 nucleotides matching TRBD1. V lost 0 bases, J lost 5 bases, and 6 bases stayed unmatched. This CDR3 spans 15 amino acids. Germline CDR1 SGHRS, CDR2 YFSETQ. The CDR3, as DNA: TGCGCCAGCAGCTTGGGGGACAGCCGCAGAGATACGCAGTATTTT. This encodes CASSLGDSRRDTQYF.

This clonotype is a singleton in its sample. The CDR3 DNA is TGTGCCAGCAGCACAAATTTTCGGGGGGGCAGCGATGAGCAGTTCTTC. It codes for CASSTNFRGGSDEQFF. The chain is built from TRBV7-6 and TRBJ2-1; TRBD2 matches 8 bases. This CDR3 contains 16 residues. V was pared by 5 bases and J by 8 bases, with 14 bases of the junction left unmatched. Germline CDR1 is SGHVS and CDR2 is FNYEAQ. The full variable domain, with the rest looked up from reference TRBV7-6 and TRBJ2-1, is GAGVSQSPRYKVTKRGQDVALRCDPISGHVSLYWYRQALGQGPEFLTYFNYEAQQDKSGLPNDRFSAERPEGSISTLTIQRTEQRDSAMYRCASSTNFRGGSDEQFFGPGTRLTVL.

V gene TRBV7-9 combines with J gene TRBJ1-6; 9 positions match TRBD1. The germline gives CDR1 SEHNR, CDR2 FQNEAQ (reference sequence). V was pared by 5 bases and J by 9 bases, with 8 bases of the junction left unmatched. This CDR3 spans 15 amino acids. The DNA of the CDR3 is TGTGCCAGCAGCACGGGGACAGGGAGGCGTTCACCCCTCCACTTT. Its translation: CASSTGTGRRSPLHF.

The rearrangement joins TRBV5-1 to TRBJ1-6; D may be TRBD1 (6 bases). From germline, CDR1 is SGHRS and CDR2 YFSETQ. This CDR3 region has 17 residues. V was pared by 2 bases and J by 7 bases, with 19 bases between. CDR3 bases: TGCGCCAGCAGCTTTCTCGGAAGCCCTACAGGGAATTCACCCCTCCACTTT. This sequence encodes CASSFLGSPTGNSPLHF. The full variable domain, its missing parts supplied by reference TRBV5-1 and TRBJ1-6, is KAGVTQTPRYLIKTRGQQVTLSCSPISGHRSVSWYQQTPGQGLQFLFEYFSETQRNKGNFPGRFSGRQFSNSRSEMNVSTLELGDSALYLCASSFLGSPTGNSPLHFGNGTRLTVT.

The CDR3 protein is CASSSHDGINTEAFF. The CDR3 DNA reads as TGTGCCAGCAGTTCCCACGACGGTATAAACACTGAAGCTTTCTTT. The chain couples TRBV6-2 or TRBV6-3 to TRBJ1-1; D call uncertain. CDR1 is MNHEY, CDR2 SVGEGT, per germline. This CDR3 has 15 residues. V was cut by 4 bases and J by 2 bases, with 14 bases left in between.

The chain combines TRBV2 with TRBJ2-1; perhaps D is TRBD1 or TRBD2 (5 bases each). The V gene lost 8 bases and the J gene lost 9 bases, with 17 bases spanning the gap. CDR3 length: 13 residues. CDR1 is SNHLY, CDR2 FYNNEI, per germline. This chain's CDR3 is CASLGENPGEQFF. In nucleotides, the CDR3 is TGTGCCAGCCTAGGGGAGAACCCCGGTGAGCAGTTCTTC.

The chain couples TRBV20-1 to TRBJ2-1; no clear D gene. This CDR3 has 14 amino acids. Deletions cut 4 bases from V and 3 bases from J, with 13 bases between. CDR1 is DFQATT and CDR2 is SNEGSKA in the germline V gene (reference sequence). In DNA form, the CDR3 reads TGCAGTGCTATCATAGGAGCTGACTACAATGAGCAGTTCTTC. This gives the protein CSAIIGADYNEQFF.

The J gene is TRBJ1-5, the V gene TRBV19; D may be TRBD1 (5 bases). This CDR3 region has 12 residues. V lost 3 bases and J 13 bases, leaving 13 bases between the germline ends. The V gene's germline CDR1 is LNHDA and CDR2 SQIVND (reference sequence). As DNA, the CDR3 is TGTGCCAGTAGTATTTCCAGGGAAAGTCAGCATTTT. This encodes CASSISRESQHF.

About this clonotype: Possible read error: a much larger clone is one base away. The chain joins TRBV7-6 to TRBJ2-7, with D perhaps assigned TRBD1 or TRBD2 (5 bases each). Germline CDR1 reads SGHVS; CDR2 reads FNYEAQ. V gave up 7 bases and J gave up 2 bases, with 18 bases separating them. The CDR3 spans 15 residues. The DNA of the CDR3 is TGTGCCAGCAACTTTCCCGGGACCCGTACCTACGAGCAGTACTTC. It encodes CASNFPGTRTYEQYF.

The V and J genes are TRBV20-1 and TRBJ2-2, with 11 bases identical to TRBD2. J was trimmed by 1 base and V by 6 bases; bases with no gene match: 4. Germline V CDR1 and CDR2: DFQATT, SNEGSKA (reference sequence). The CDR3 sequence is 15 residues long. CDR3 coding DNA: TGCAGTGCGAGACTAGCGGGGAGGAACACCGGGGAGCTGTTTTTT. It yields the protein CSARLAGRNTGELFF.

This rearrangement joins TRBV4-2 to TRBJ2-1; no firm D call. The CDR3 has 13 amino acids. The germline V gene encodes CDR1 LGHNA and CDR2 YNFKEQ. Trimming shortened V by 0 bases and J by 10 bases, and 10 bases separated the two germline ends. In DNA form, the CDR3 reads TGTGCCAGCAGCCAAGATACGGCGAACGAGCAGTTCTTC. The encoded protein is CASSQDTANEQFF.

The chain has TRBV6-2 or TRBV6-3 and TRBJ1-2; D perhaps matches TRBD1 (6 bases). The CDR3 has 15 residues. Germline CDR1 reads MNHEY; CDR2 reads SVGEGT. V was trimmed by 2 bases and J by 6 bases, leaving 16 bases between them. The DNA for the CDR3 is TGTGCCAGCAGTTACGGCCGCGACAGGTCTAATGGCTACACCTTC. Its translation: CASSYGRDRSNGYTF.

The chain links TRBV7-9 to TRBJ2-1; no clear D gene. Germline V lookup: CDR1 SEHNR, CDR2 FQNEAQ (reference sequence). The CDR3 sequence is 17 residues long. V gave up 5 bases and J gave up 8 bases, with 25 bases separating them. The CDR3 loop is CASSLRLSGQPGDEQFF. The CDR3 DNA reads as TGTGCCAGCAGCCTCCGGCTATCCGGCCAGCCAGGCGATGAGCAGTTCTTC.

The gene calls are TRBV5-1 and TRBJ1-2; D uncertain. V lost 1 base, J lost 3 bases, and 7 bases lay in between. This CDR3 has 13 amino acids. The germline CDR1 and CDR2 sequences are SGHRS and YFSETQ. CDR3 bases: TGCGCCAGCAGCTTGAAGTCCGACTATGGCTACACCTTC. This codes for CASSLKSDYGYTF.

In the case of this clonotype: A junction end diverges from the germline sequence, so it may reflect a read error. This chain joins TRBV11-2 and TRBJ2-1; D is possibly TRBD1 (6 bases). CDR1 and CDR2 from the germline V gene are SGHAT and FQNNGV. This CDR3 comprises 15 residues. The CDR3 here is CSSDERGILHNEQFF. Written as DNA, the CDR3 is TGCTCCAGCGACGAGAGGGGGATTCTACACAATGAGCAGTTCTTC.

The V gene is TRBV7-9, the J gene TRBJ2-5, with 7 bases identical to TRBD1. Germline V CDR1 and CDR2: SEHNR, FQNEAQ (reference sequence). The junction had 22 bases not matched to a gene; V was cut back by 5 bases and J by 4 bases. CDR3 length equals 19 residues. CDR3 residues: CASSRRQGNLQVSRETQYF. The CDR3 DNA sequence: TGTGCCAGCAGCCGAAGACAGGGAAACCTCCAAGTATCTAGAGAGACCCAGTACTTC.

The chain is built from TRBV20-1 and TRBJ1-2; unclear D gene. The CDR3 consists of 12 residues. CDR1 is DFQATT, CDR2 SNEGSKA, per germline (reference sequence). Deletions cut 1 base from V and 13 bases from J, with 16 bases between. The CDR3 loop reads CSARGSGDAFTF. DNA for the CDR3: TGCAGTGCTAGAGGGTCAGGAGATGCTTTCACCTTC.

This chain links TRBV28 with TRBJ1-6; no clear D gene. CDR1 and CDR2 (germline): MDHEN, SYDVKM. CDR3 length equals 13 residues. V was trimmed by 10 bases and J by 0 bases, leaving 7 bases between them. CDR3 protein: CATGSSYNSPLHF. Here the CDR3 DNA reads TGTGCCACTGGGAGCTCCTATAATTCACCCCTCCACTTT. Variable domain in full (rest from reference TRBV28 and TRBJ1-6): DVKVTQSSRYLVKRTGEKVFLECVQDMDHENMFWYRQDPGLGLRLIYFSYDVKMKEKGDIPEGYSVSREKKERFSLILESASTNQTSMYLCATGSSYNSPLHFGNGTRLTVT.

In its sample, this clonotype was seen once. The V and J genes are TRBV6-2 or TRBV6-3 and TRBJ1-2, with a possible D match to TRBD1 (5 bases). This CDR3 is 16 amino acids long. The V gene's germline CDR1 is MNHEY and CDR2 SVGEGT. Trimming stripped 7 bases from V and 4 bases from J, with 22 bases between. CDR3 residues: CASTSGRRKGTYGYTF. CDR3 bases: TGTGCCAGCACGTCAGGACGGAGGAAGGGGACCTATGGCTACACCTTC.

This clonotype was seen once. The CDR3 spells CASGTGFQETQYF. In nucleotides, the CDR3 is TGTGCCAGCGGGACAGGGTTCCAAGAGACCCAGTACTTC. The V gene is TRBV2, the J gene TRBJ2-5; 9 bases are a match to TRBD1. Trimming removed 8 bases from V and 1 base from J; junction bases left unmatched: 2. The CDR3 covers 13 residues. Germline V gene lookup returns CDR1 SNHLY and CDR2 FYNNEI.

The rearrangement links TRBV5-1 to TRBJ2-6; D remains unclear. Trimming cost V 0 bases and J 4 bases, with 14 bases left between them. Per germline, CDR1 SGHRS and CDR2 YFSETQ. CDR3 length: 17 amino acids. CDR3 residues: CASSLEAPLRGANVLTF. CDR3 DNA: TGCGCCAGCAGCTTGGAGGCTCCCCTGCGGGGGGCCAACGTCCTGACTTTC.

This clonotype was found once. The chain carries TRBV7-8 and TRBJ2-1; no clear D. The germline V gene has CDR1 SGHVS and CDR2 FQNEAQ. The V gene lost 1 base and the J gene lost 0 bases, with 7 bases spanning the gap. The CDR3 spans 15 residues. CDR3 loop: CASSLVQFSYNEQFF. The CDR3 DNA sequence: TGTGCCAGCAGCTTAGTGCAGTTCTCCTACAATGAGCAGTTCTTC.

This clonotype is classed as medium-sized (0.01 to 0.1%). This rearrangement joins TRBV12-3 or TRBV12-4 to TRBJ1-1, with D unresolved. The CDR3 runs 13 residues. V lost 3 bases to trimming and J lost 3 bases, with 8 bases between them. The CDR3 loop is CASSLLRDTEAFF. The CDR3 coding sequence is TGTGCCAGCAGTTTGTTAAGGGACACTGAAGCTTTCTTT.

This clonotype has a single count. This chain joins TRBV19 and TRBJ2-7; 10 bases map to TRBD1. Germline V lookup: CDR1 LNHDA, CDR2 SQIVND (reference sequence). Trimming removed 3 bases from V and 6 bases from J; junction bases left unmatched: 5. The CDR3 spans 14 residues. The CDR3 loop is CASSMGRTGGEQYF. DNA for the CDR3: TGTGCCAGTAGTATGGGTCGGACAGGGGGCGAGCAGTACTTC.

The chain couples TRBV12-3 or TRBV12-4 to TRBJ2-5; TRBD2 is a possible D gene (5 bases). With 4 bases removed from V and 5 bases from J, the gap between germline ends came to 14 bases. This CDR3 comprises 14 residues. The CDR3: CASSSDWVGETQYF. CDR3 in DNA: TGTGCCAGCAGTTCGGACTGGGTGGGGGAGACCCAGTACTTC.

The chain employs TRBV7-8 and TRBJ1-5; TRBD1 matches 10 bases. V dropped 2 bases and J dropped 1; count of bases not matched to a gene: 8. Germline CDR1 is SGHVS and CDR2 is FQNEAQ. The CDR3 is 18 residues long. The CDR3 sequence is CASSLIPTGGSSNQPQHF. The DNA for the CDR3 is TGTGCCAGCAGCTTAATCCCGACAGGGGGCAGCAGCAATCAGCCCCAGCATTTT.